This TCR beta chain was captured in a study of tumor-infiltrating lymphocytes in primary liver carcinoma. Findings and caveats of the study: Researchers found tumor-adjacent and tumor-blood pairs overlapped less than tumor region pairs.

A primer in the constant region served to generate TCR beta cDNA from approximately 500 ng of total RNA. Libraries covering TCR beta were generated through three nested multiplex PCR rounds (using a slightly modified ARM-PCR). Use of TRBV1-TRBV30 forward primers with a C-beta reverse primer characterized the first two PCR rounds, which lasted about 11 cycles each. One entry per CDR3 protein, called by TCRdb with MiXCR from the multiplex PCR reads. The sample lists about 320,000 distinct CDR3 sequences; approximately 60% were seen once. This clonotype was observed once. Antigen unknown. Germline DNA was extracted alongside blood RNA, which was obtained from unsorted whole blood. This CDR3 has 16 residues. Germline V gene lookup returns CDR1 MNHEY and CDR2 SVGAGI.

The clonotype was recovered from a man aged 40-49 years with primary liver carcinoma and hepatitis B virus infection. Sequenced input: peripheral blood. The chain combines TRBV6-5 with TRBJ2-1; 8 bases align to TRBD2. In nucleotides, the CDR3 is TGTGTCATCAGTTACTGGACAGCGGGAGCAGGGAATGAGCAGTTCTTC. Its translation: CVISYWTAGAGNEQFF.